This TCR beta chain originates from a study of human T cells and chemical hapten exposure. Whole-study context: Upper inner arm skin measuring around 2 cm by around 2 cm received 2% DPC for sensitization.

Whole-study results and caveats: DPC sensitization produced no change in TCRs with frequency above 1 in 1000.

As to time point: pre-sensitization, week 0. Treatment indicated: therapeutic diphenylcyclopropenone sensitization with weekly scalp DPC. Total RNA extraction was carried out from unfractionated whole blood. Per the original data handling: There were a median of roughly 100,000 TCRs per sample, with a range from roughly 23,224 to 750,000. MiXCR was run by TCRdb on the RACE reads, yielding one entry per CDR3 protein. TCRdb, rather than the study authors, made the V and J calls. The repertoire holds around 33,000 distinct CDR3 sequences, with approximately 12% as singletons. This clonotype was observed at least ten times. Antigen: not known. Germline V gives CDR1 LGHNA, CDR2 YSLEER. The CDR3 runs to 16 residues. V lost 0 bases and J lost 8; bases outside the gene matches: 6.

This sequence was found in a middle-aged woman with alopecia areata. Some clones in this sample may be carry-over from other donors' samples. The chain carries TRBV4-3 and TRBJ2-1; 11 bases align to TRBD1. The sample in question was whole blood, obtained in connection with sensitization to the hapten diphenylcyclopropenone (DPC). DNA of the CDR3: TGCGCCAGCAGCCAAGATATCGGGACAGGGGGGGATGAGCAGTTCTTC. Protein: CASSQDIGTGGDEQFF.